This T cell receptor (beta chain) was recorded in a study of identical twins listed by TCRdb under 2016. Broadly, across the study: To test whether fetal clonotypes persist, this study deep-sequenced TCR alpha and beta repertoires from monozygotic twins, from unrelated adults of various ages, and from cord blood. To rule out contamination, replicate twin experiments were performed at different times with different library preparation protocols.

Summary of the overall study and its limitations: Abundant cord blood beta clonotypes carried fewer insertions; young adult naive repertoires showed a weaker similar trend, while memory repertoires showed none. Zero-insertion analyses could be partly confounded by invariant T cells such as MAIT and iNKT, though diverse VJ usage argued against such confounding for most clonotypes. In monozygotic twins, recombination models systematically underestimated out-of-frame TCR alpha sharing, but the models matched the sharing seen between unrelated individuals. Compared with coincidental sharing between unrelated individuals, out-of-frame TCR alpha sequences shared between twins had an excess of sequences with low generation probability. In beta out-of-frame sequences, excess twin sharing was weaker, because having fewer shared sequences lowered the signal-to-noise ratio. Because the same donors could not be followed over many years, the conclusions relied on cross-sectional statistical analysis.

All donors were healthy Caucasians. Miltenyi CD45RO+ enrichment and human naive T-cell isolation kits were used to isolate memory (CD45RO+) and naive T cells from PBMC. The method behind the library was 5' RACE. TCRdb names Illumina HiSeq 2000 as the instrument used. Template switching introduced a universal primer binding site; the final cDNA contained a unique molecular identifier, enabling accurate counting of TCR cDNA molecules. Specific primers in the conserved constant-segment region were used to synthesize first-strand cDNA for TCR alpha and beta chains. To control for contamination, every cDNA library carried two barcodes: a SMART-Mk sample barcode plus Illumina barcodes. TruSeq adapter sequences, together with Illumina sample barcodes, were added in two successive PCR steps. The TCR alpha and beta cDNA libraries were sequenced on the Illumina HiSeq platform using custom primers. Regarding the original processing steps: MiGEC processed the raw reads to extract unique molecular identifiers, while MiXCR was used to determine the CDR3 positions. Recombination models were inferred per individual with the repgenHMM and IGoR tools using an EM algorithm. Shared clonotype analysis was performed with the tcR package in R, normalizing sharing by the product of cloneset sizes. To study raw recombination without the effects of thymic and clonal selection, out-of-frame nonproductive sequences were analyzed. Starting from the raw public reads, TCRdb applied fastp trimming at Q25, assembled clones with MiXCR and retained in-frame beta chains. Rows are unified per CDR3 protein, each entry keeping the most common DNA and genes. It is TCRdb's table, rather than the study itself, that gives the V and J calls and clone size. Across this sample there are around 200,000 distinct CDR3 sequences, with less than 9.5% seen only once. The top ten clones comprise 4% to 6% of the sample.

A remark on this clonotype: Its recognized antigen is unknown. Within one base of it there is no much larger clone, and no base qualities were kept.

Sequenced sample: memory (CD45RO+) T cells sorted from blood. The meaning of the sample's cell subset or site label: CD45RO+ enriched T cells. The receptor was isolated from a woman aged 18-29 years in good health.

The DNA sequence is given as TGTGCCAGCAGGTTAGGACAGAGCAGTAATGAAAAACTGTTTTTT. Protein translation: CASRLGQSSNEKLFF. Here the chain combines TRBV2 and TRBJ1-4, and perhaps TRBD1 as D gene, on 6 matching bases. From a lookup of the germline V gene, CDR1 and CDR2 are SNHLY and FYNNEI. Trimming takes 6 bases from V and 4 bases from J, and the germline ends sit 15 bases apart. From cysteine to phenylalanine, the CDR3 is 15 amino acids long. Solely the CDR3 DNA is kept, with 45 bases framed from the first base.